The rows below give T cell receptor beta chains drawn from one sample of a study of CD8+ T cells in alopecia areata. Data came from immunoSEQ multiplex PCR; TCRdb stores just in-frame clones and leaves some out. The sample has 150,000 or so clones, about 60% seen once. Sample: CD4+ T cells sorted from blood, taken at week 0. All receptors derive from a human donor with alopecia areata. The CDR3 runs from the conserved cysteine through the conserved F or W. D genes are given only for firm matches. A clone size is listed for some rows: how often the clone was seen (once, few, many), or a class if it is expanded.

clone_size: .; j_call: TRBJ1-2; d_call: TRBD1; v_call: TRBV7-2; cdr3_nt: TGTGCCAGCAGCCAGCCGGGACAGGGCGGAGGCTACACCTTC; cdr3_aa: CASSQPGQGGGYTF
clone_size: .; j_call: TRBJ1-1; d_call: TRBD1; v_call: TRBV29-1; cdr3_nt: TGCAGCGTCGCTCTACAGGGGGCGAACACTGAAGCTTTCTTT; cdr3_aa: CSVALQGANTEAFF
clone_size: .; j_call: TRBJ1-3; d_call: .; v_call: TRBV4-1; cdr3_nt: TGCGCCAGCAGCCAAATTAAGGCAGGGGGAAACACCATATATTTT; cdr3_aa: CASSQIKAGGNTIYF
clone_size: .; j_call: TRBJ1-1; d_call: TRBD1; v_call: TRBV29-1; cdr3_nt: TGCAGCGTGGGGACAGTCGGCACTGAAGCTTTCTTT; cdr3_aa: CSVGTVGTEAFF
clone_size: .; j_call: TRBJ1-6; d_call: TRBD1; v_call: TRBV30; cdr3_nt: TGTGCCTGGAGGGGACAGTACTCCTATAATTCACCCCTCCACTTT; cdr3_aa: CAWRGQYSYNSPLHF
clone_size: .; j_call: TRBJ2-5; d_call: .; v_call: TRBV12-5; cdr3_nt: TGTGCTAGTGGTTTGGATGCCGAGTTACCCCAGTACTTC; cdr3_aa: CASGLDAELPQYF
clone_size: .; j_call: TRBJ2-5; d_call: .; v_call: TRBV9; cdr3_nt: TGTGCCAGCAGCGTATCGGGGGAAGAGACCCAGTACTTC; cdr3_aa: CASSVSGEETQYF
clone_size: .; j_call: TRBJ2-2; d_call: .; v_call: TRBV30; cdr3_nt: TGTGCCTGGAGTGTACCTAGCGTCACCGGGGAGCTGTTTTTT; cdr3_aa: CAWSVPSVTGELFF
clone_size: .; j_call: TRBJ1-1; d_call: .; v_call: TRBV7-9; cdr3_nt: TGTGCCAGCAGCAAGGACGGATTTGAAGCTTTCTTT; cdr3_aa: CASSKDGFEAFF
clone_size: .; j_call: TRBJ2-7; d_call: TRBD2; v_call: TRBV10-3; cdr3_nt: TGTGCCATCAGCCTGGGACTAGTCAGTTCCGAGCAGTACTTC; cdr3_aa: CAISLGLVSSEQYF
clone_size: few; j_call: TRBJ2-7; d_call: .; v_call: TRBV19; cdr3_nt: TGTGCCAGTAGTATTCAGGCGGGCTACGAGCAGTACTTC; cdr3_aa: CASSIQAGYEQYF
clone_size: .; j_call: TRBJ2-1; d_call: .; v_call: TRBV5-6; cdr3_nt: TGTGCCAGCAGCTTGGTGGCAGGTGAGCAGTTCTTC; cdr3_aa: CASSLVAGEQFF
clone_size: .; j_call: TRBJ2-6; d_call: .; v_call: TRBV7-9; cdr3_nt: TGTGCCAGCAGCTTTCCTCTTGGGGCCAACGTCCTGACTTTC; cdr3_aa: CASSFPLGANVLTF
clone_size: .; j_call: TRBJ2-3; d_call: TRBD2; v_call: TRBV10-3; cdr3_nt: TGTGCCATCAGGGGACTAGCGGCAGATACGCAGTATTTT; cdr3_aa: CAIRGLAADTQYF
clone_size: .; j_call: TRBJ1-5; d_call: .; v_call: TRBV30; cdr3_nt: TGTGCCTGGAAGGTGGGAAATCAGCCCCAGCATTTT; cdr3_aa: CAWKVGNQPQHF
clone_size: .; j_call: TRBJ1-1; d_call: TRBD1; v_call: TRBV4-2; cdr3_nt: TGTGCCAGCAGCCCGGGACAGATAAACACTGAAGCTTTCTTT; cdr3_aa: CASSPGQINTEAFF
clone_size: .; j_call: TRBJ2-1; d_call: TRBD2; v_call: TRBV25-1; cdr3_nt: TGTGCCAGCACCATGGGGACTACCGCAGTGGTCTTC; cdr3_aa: CASTMGTTAVVF
clone_size: .; j_call: TRBJ2-1; d_call: .; v_call: TRBV9; cdr3_nt: TGTGCCAGCAGCGGGATTAGGGCTGAGCAGTTCTTC; cdr3_aa: CASSGIRAEQFF
clone_size: .; j_call: TRBJ2-5; d_call: TRBD1; v_call: TRBV15; cdr3_nt: TGTGCCACCAGCGGCGGGACAGGGCTTCGAGAGACCCAGTACTTC; cdr3_aa: CATSGGTGLRETQYF
clone_size: once; j_call: TRBJ2-7; d_call: .; v_call: TRBV5-6; cdr3_nt: TGTGCCAGCAGCTTTGGCAGAACCTACGAGCAGTACTTC; cdr3_aa: CASSFGRTYEQYF
clone_size: many; j_call: TRBJ2-4; d_call: TRBD2; v_call: TRBV2; cdr3_nt: TGTGCCAGCAGTGAATCATCGGGAGGCGTCAAAAACATTCAGTACTTC; cdr3_aa: CASSESSGGVKNIQYF
clone_size: .; j_call: TRBJ1-1; d_call: .; v_call: TRBV30; cdr3_nt: TGTGCCTGGAGTCGGGGGACACGGTTGAATCCAGGTGAAGCTTTCTTT; cdr3_aa: CAWSRGTRLNPGEAFF
clone_size: .; j_call: TRBJ2-1; d_call: .; v_call: TRBV4-2; cdr3_nt: TGTGCCAGCAGCCGTGGGGCAGGGGGGGGCGGAGAGCAGTTCTTC; cdr3_aa: CASSRGAGGGGEQFF
clone_size: .; j_call: TRBJ1-1; d_call: .; v_call: TRBV5-1; cdr3_nt: TGCGCCAGCAGCTTGGAGGCGGCCGAAGCTTTCTTT; cdr3_aa: CASSLEAAEAFF
clone_size: .; j_call: TRBJ2-1; d_call: .; v_call: TRBV29-1; cdr3_nt: TGCAGCGTTTGTTTGGCCACGGGAGTCGGGAATGAGCAGTTCTTC; cdr3_aa: CSVCLATGVGNEQFF
clone_size: .; j_call: TRBJ1-2; d_call: .; v_call: TRBV4-1; cdr3_nt: TGCGCCAGCAGCCAAGATCTGGGACTAGGCTACACCTTC; cdr3_aa: CASSQDLGLGYTF
clone_size: .; j_call: TRBJ1-5; d_call: .; v_call: TRBV15; cdr3_nt: TGTGCCACCAGCAGAGGTGACAGATCCAATCAGCCCCAGCATTTT; cdr3_aa: CATSRGDRSNQPQHF
clone_size: .; j_call: TRBJ2-2; d_call: .; v_call: TRBV7-3; cdr3_nt: TGTGCCAGCAGCTTAGAGGCCGGGGAGCTGTTTTTT; cdr3_aa: CASSLEAGELFF
clone_size: few; j_call: TRBJ1-2; d_call: .; v_call: TRBV4-1; cdr3_nt: TGCGCCAGCAGCCAGGACGGTAACTATGGCTACACCTTC; cdr3_aa: CASSQDGNYGYTF
clone_size: .; j_call: TRBJ2-7; d_call: .; v_call: TRBV5-1; cdr3_nt: TGCGCCAGCAGCTTGGCATCGGGGTTCGAATACGAGCAGTACTTC; cdr3_aa: CASSLASGFEYEQYF
clone_size: few; j_call: TRBJ2-4; d_call: .; v_call: TRBV13; cdr3_nt: TGTGCCAGCAGCCAGTTACTAGCCAAAAACATTCAGTACTTC; cdr3_aa: CASSQLLAKNIQYF
clone_size: .; j_call: TRBJ1-1; d_call: .; v_call: TRBV30; cdr3_nt: TGTGCCTGGAGTTTCGGACTGAAGAACACTGAAGCTTTCTTT; cdr3_aa: CAWSFGLKNTEAFF
clone_size: .; j_call: TRBJ1-6; d_call: .; v_call: TRBV6-5; cdr3_nt: TGTGCCAGCAGCCTCGGACGGATCTATAATTCACCCCTCCACTTT; cdr3_aa: CASSLGRIYNSPLHF
clone_size: .; j_call: TRBJ2-3; d_call: .; v_call: TRBV11-2; cdr3_nt: TGTGCCAGCAGCTTATCCCCGGGGTCGGGCACAGATACGCAGTATTTT; cdr3_aa: CASSLSPGSGTDTQYF
clone_size: few; j_call: TRBJ1-1; d_call: .; v_call: TRBV30; cdr3_nt: TGTGCCGGGAGGCGGGGAACTGAAGCTTTCTTT; cdr3_aa: CAGRRGTEAFF
clone_size: .; j_call: TRBJ2-6; d_call: .; v_call: TRBV27; cdr3_nt: TGTGCCAGCAGTCCCACACAGGGTGTCCTGACTTTC; cdr3_aa: CASSPTQGVLTF
clone_size: .; j_call: TRBJ2-2; d_call: .; v_call: TRBV23-1; cdr3_nt: TGCGCCAGTCACAGTAACGCCGGGGAGCTGTTTTTT; cdr3_aa: CASHSNAGELFF
clone_size: once; j_call: TRBJ1-1; d_call: .; v_call: TRBV29-1; cdr3_nt: TGCAGCGTTGAAACGATTCAGAAAGAGGGCACTGAAGCTTTCTTT; cdr3_aa: CSVETIQKEGTEAFF
clone_size: .; j_call: TRBJ2-1; d_call: .; v_call: TRBV6-1; cdr3_nt: TGTGCCAGCGATAGGACTACCGTTGGGGATGAGCAGTTCTTC; cdr3_aa: CASDRTTVGDEQFF
clone_size: .; j_call: TRBJ2-2; d_call: .; v_call: TRBV9; cdr3_nt: TGTGCCAGCAGGGGACTCTACGACTATGGTGGGGAGCTGTTTTTT; cdr3_aa: CASRGLYDYGGELFF
clone_size: few; j_call: TRBJ2-7; d_call: TRBD1; v_call: TRBV10-3; cdr3_nt: TGTGCCATCAGTGAGATAGGACAGGGTGGAAAGCAGTACTTC; cdr3_aa: CAISEIGQGGKQYF
clone_size: .; j_call: TRBJ2-6; d_call: TRBD1; v_call: TRBV5-4; cdr3_nt: TGTGCCAGCAGCCGCGGACAGGGCCTGGGCAACGTCCTGACTTTC; cdr3_aa: CASSRGQGLGNVLTF
clone_size: .; j_call: TRBJ1-2; d_call: .; v_call: TRBV7-9; cdr3_nt: TGTGCCAGCAGCTTAAAAGGAGGGGAGGGCTACACCTTC; cdr3_aa: CASSLKGGEGYTF
clone_size: few; j_call: TRBJ1-2; d_call: TRBD1; v_call: TRBV7-9; cdr3_nt: TGTGCCAGCAGGGGGACAGGGGATTCAAACTATGGCTACACCTTC; cdr3_aa: CASRGTGDSNYGYTF
clone_size: .; j_call: TRBJ1-1; d_call: .; v_call: TRBV12-5; cdr3_nt: TGTGCTAGTGGACCTGGACGGTTGAACACTGAAGCTTTCTTT; cdr3_aa: CASGPGRLNTEAFF
clone_size: .; j_call: TRBJ2-1; d_call: TRBD2; v_call: TRBV4-3; cdr3_nt: TGCGCCAGCAGCCAAGTGTGGTCTAGCGGGGGGGCGAGCTTGAATGAGCAGTTCTTC; cdr3_aa: CASSQVWSSGGASLNEQFF
clone_size: few; j_call: TRBJ1-1; d_call: TRBD1; v_call: TRBV19; cdr3_nt: TGTGCCAGTAGCGGACAGGGGGACACTGAAGCTTTCTTT; cdr3_aa: CASSGQGDTEAFF
clone_size: .; j_call: TRBJ1-1; d_call: .; v_call: TRBV29-1; cdr3_nt: TGCAGCGTGAGGACAGCTCTTAACACTGAAGCTTTCTTT; cdr3_aa: CSVRTALNTEAFF
clone_size: few; j_call: TRBJ2-6; d_call: .; v_call: TRBV7-9; cdr3_nt: TGTGCCAGCAGCCCTGACTCTGGGGCCAACGTCCTGACTTTC; cdr3_aa: CASSPDSGANVLTF
clone_size: .; j_call: TRBJ2-1; d_call: TRBD1; v_call: TRBV6-5; cdr3_nt: TGTGCCAGCAGTCTACAGGGGGCAATCTACAATGAGCAGTTCTTC; cdr3_aa: CASSLQGAIYNEQFF